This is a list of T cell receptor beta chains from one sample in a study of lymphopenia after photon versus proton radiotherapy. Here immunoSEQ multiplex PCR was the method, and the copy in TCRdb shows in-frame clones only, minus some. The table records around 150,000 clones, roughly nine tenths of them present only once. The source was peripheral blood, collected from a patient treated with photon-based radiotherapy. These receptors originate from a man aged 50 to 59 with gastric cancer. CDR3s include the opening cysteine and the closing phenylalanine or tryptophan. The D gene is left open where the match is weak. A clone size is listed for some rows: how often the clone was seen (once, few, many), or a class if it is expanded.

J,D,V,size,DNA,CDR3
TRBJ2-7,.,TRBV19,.,TGTGCCAGCCGACAGAGGGGGGACTCCTACGAGCAGTACTTC,CASRQRGDSYEQYF
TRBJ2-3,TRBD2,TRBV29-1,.,TGCAGCGTTGAAGGGTCTAGCGGTCTCGGGACAGATACGCAGTATTTT,CSVEGSSGLGTDTQYF
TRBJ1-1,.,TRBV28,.,TGTGCCAGCAGTTTAATCAGGGTCAGGGACACTGAAGCTTTCTTT,CASSLIRVRDTEAFF
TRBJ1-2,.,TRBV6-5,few,TGTGCCAGCAGTTACTTACAGGCCGGCCGCAACTATGGCTACACCTTC,CASSYLQAGRNYGYTF
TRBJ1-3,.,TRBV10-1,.,TGCGCCAGCAAGGAAGGGACCGCCGACTCTGGAAACACCATATATTTT,CASKEGTADSGNTIYF
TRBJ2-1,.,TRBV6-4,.,TGTGCCAGCAGTGACTCTGGGCGTGAGCAGTTCTTC,CASSDSGREQFF
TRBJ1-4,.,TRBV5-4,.,TGTGCCAGCAGCTTAAATGAAAAACTGTTTTTT,CASSLNEKLFF
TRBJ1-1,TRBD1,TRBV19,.,TGTGCCATCAAGGACAGGATGAACACTGAAGCTTTCTTT,CAIKDRMNTEAFF
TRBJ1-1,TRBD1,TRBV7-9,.,TGTGCCAGCAGCTTAATGGGACAGTCGGAAACTGAAGCTTTCTTT,CASSLMGQSETEAFF
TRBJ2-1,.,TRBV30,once,TGTGCCTGGAGTGGTCGGGACGGGAGCTACAATGAGCAGTTCTTC,CAWSGRDGSYNEQFF
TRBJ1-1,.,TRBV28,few,TGTGCCAGCAGTTTAAGCGGGCCCCACACTGAAGCTTTCTTT,CASSLSGPHTEAFF
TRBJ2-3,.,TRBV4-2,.,TGTGCCAGCAGCCAAGCTTCACTAGTGAGGGGCACAGATACGCAGTATTTT,CASSQASLVRGTDTQYF
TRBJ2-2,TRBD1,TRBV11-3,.,TGTGCCAGCAGCGGCGGGCCTCGGGACAGGGGTTATCCCGGGGAGCTGTTTTTT,CASSGGPRDRGYPGELFF
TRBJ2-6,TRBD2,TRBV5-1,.,TGCGCCAGCAGCTCCGGTAGCGGGAGGGTTAAGACTTTC,CASSSGSGRVKTF
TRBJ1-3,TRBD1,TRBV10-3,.,TGTGCCATCAGTTCGGGACAGTCTTCCGGAAACACCATATATTTT,CAISSGQSSGNTIYF
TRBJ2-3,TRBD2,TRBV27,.,TGTGCCAGCAGTCACAAGACTAGCTGGTACACAGATACGCAGTATTTT,CASSHKTSWYTDTQYF
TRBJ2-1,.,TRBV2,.,TGTGCCAGCGTCGGGGTAAGCTCCTACAATGAGCAGTTCTTC,CASVGVSSYNEQFF
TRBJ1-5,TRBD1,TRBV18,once,TGTGCCAGCTCACCACCAGGACAGGGCAATCAGCCCCAGCATTTT,CASSPPGQGNQPQHF
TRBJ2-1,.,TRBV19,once,TGTGCCAGTAGTATAGAGGCGGACAATGAGCAGTTCTTC,CASSIEADNEQFF